The next 8 T cell receptor beta chains were all read from a single sample in a study of blood T cell repertoires in COVID-19. Here immunoSEQ multiplex PCR was the method, and the copy in TCRdb shows in-frame clones only, minus some. The sample has some 30,000 clones; 75% to 85% are singletons. The sequenced sample consisted of peripheral blood. These receptors were obtained from a man in his sixties with active COVID-19.

This chain joins TRBV11-2 and TRBJ1-2; unclear D gene. V shed 7 bases and J shed 4 bases, with 10 bases lying between them. The CDR3 contains 12 residues. CDR1 and CDR2 from the germline V gene are SGHAT and FQNNGV. CDR3 protein: CASNALFYGYTF. CDR3 coding DNA: TGTGCCAGCAACGCGCTCTTCTATGGCTACACCTTC.

The V gene is TRBV12-2, the J gene TRBJ2-7; the DNA was not compared with TRBD2, the D call given in the table. TRBV12-2 is classified as a pseudogene. This CDR3 spans 17 amino acids. In DNA form, the CDR3 reads TGTGCAAGTCGCTCCCTGCTAGAGCGGGTCAGCTCCTACGAGCAGTACGTC. This encodes CASRSLLERVSSYEQYV.

This clone came up once. The chain has TRBV10-3 and TRBJ2-1; TRBD2 matches at 8 bases. This CDR3 has 12 residues. Trimming took 9 bases from V and 5 from J; bases not matched to a gene: 3. The V gene's germline CDR1 is ENHRY and CDR2 SYGVKD. CDR3 loop: CAISGSDNEQFF. The CDR3 nucleotides are TGTGCCATAAGCGGGAGTGACAATGAGCAGTTCTTC.

The CDR3 spells CASSLRGGHRTYEQYV. The CDR3, as DNA: TGTGCCAGCAGCTTGAGAGGCGGCCACCGAACCTACGAGCAGTACGTC. V and J are TRBV11-2 and TRBJ2-7; unclear D gene. CDR1 is SGHAT, CDR2 FQNNGV, per germline. This CDR3 has 16 residues. Trimming left V 3 bases short and J 2 bases short, with 17 bases between.

The V and J genes are TRBV18 and TRBJ2-5, with D maybe TRBD2 (6 bases). V gave up 2 bases and J gave up 1 base, with 14 bases separating them. CDR1 and CDR2 from the germline V gene are KGHSH and LQKENI. The CDR3 runs 16 residues. CDR3 region: CASSPKVPGVQETQYF. DNA of the CDR3: TGTGCCAGCTCACCAAAGGTCCCGGGGGTCCAAGAGACCCAGTACTTC.

The J gene is TRBJ2-5, the V gene TRBV14, with 8 bases fitting TRBD1. This CDR3 comprises 16 residues. CDR1 is SGHDN and CDR2 is FVKESK in the germline V gene. V dropped 2 bases and J dropped 2; count of bases not matched to a gene: 7. In DNA form, the CDR3 reads TGTGCCAGCAGCCAAAGTGGACAGGGAGTTCAAGAGACCCAGTACTTC. Residues: CASSQSGQGVQETQYF.

This chain connects TRBV18 to TRBJ2-5, with 7 bases that match TRBD2. The CDR3 sequence is 15 residues long. CDR1 is KGHSH, CDR2 LQKENI, per germline. Trimming cost V 4 bases and J 9 bases; bases outside gene matches: 14. The CDR3, as DNA: TGTGCCAGCTCACAAGATATCGGGACTAACGGGGCCCAGTACTTC. Translation: CASSQDIGTNGAQYF. Supplemented by reference TRBV18 and TRBJ2-5, the full variable domain reads NAGVMQNPRHLVRRRGQEARLRCSPMKGHSHVYWYRQLPEEGLKFMVYLQKENIIDESGMPKERFSAEFPKEGPSILRIQQVVRGDSAAYFCASSQDIGTNGAQYFGPGTRLLVL.

CDR3 loop: CASSPRGTGHLQETQYF. In DNA form, the CDR3 reads TGTGCCAGCAGTCCCCGAGGGACAGGGCACCTCCAAGAGACCCAGTACTTC. The chain uses TRBV6-6 and TRBJ2-5, with 9 bases aligning to TRBD1. Trimming took 5 bases from V and 1 from J; bases not matched to a gene: 11. The CDR3 runs 17 residues. Germline V gene sequence: CDR1 MNHNY, CDR2 SVGAGI (reference sequence).